This entry lists 18 T cell receptor beta chains sequenced from one sample in a study of shared clonotypes between healthy human individuals. Profiled with immunoSEQ multiplex PCR; TCRdb holds only in-frame clones, not every one. The sample yields some 500,000 clones, approximately 95% seen once. Sequenced input: naive CD4+ T cells sorted from blood. Regarding subset: CD45RA+ positively selected. These receptors were obtained from a woman under 40 in good health.

This clone was seen only once. The J gene is TRBJ2-5, the V gene TRBV6-1; 10 bases are a match to TRBD1. Germline CDR1 reads MNHNS; CDR2 reads SASEGT. The CDR3 is 15 residues long. V dropped 6 bases and J dropped 5; count of bases not matched to a gene: 9. The CDR3 nucleotides read TGTGCCAGCAGCGCCGGGACAGGGGCTGGGGAGACCCAGTACTTC. Its protein product is CASSAGTGAGETQYF.

The chain carries TRBV5-6 and TRBJ1-4; 9 bases match TRBD1. Germline V gives CDR1 SGHDT, CDR2 YYEEEE. Trimming at V came to 1 base and at J to 4 bases, leaving 5 bases not matched to a gene. The CDR3 consists of 16 residues. The CDR3 reads CASSLWTGVINEKLFF. As DNA, the CDR3 is TGTGCCAGCAGCTTGTGGACAGGGGTTATTAATGAAAAACTGTTTTTT.

V is TRBV2 and J is TRBJ2-3; no reliable D call. Trimming took 1 base from V and 2 from J, leaving 7 bases between them. From germline, CDR1 is SNHLY and CDR2 FYNNEI. The CDR3 covers 14 residues. This chain's CDR3 is CASSEVATTDTQYF. CDR3 DNA sequence: TGTGCCAGCAGTGAAGTCGCCACCACAGATACGCAGTATTTT.

This chain links TRBV4-1 with TRBJ2-1; D gene unclear. The CDR3 covers 15 residues. The germline gives CDR1 MGHRA, CDR2 YSYEKL. Trimming pared 5 bases from V and 0 bases from J, leaving 11 bases between. The CDR3 region has the DNA TGCGCCAGCAGCTCCCCCATCCTCTCCTACAATGAGCAGTTCTTC. This gives the protein CASSSPILSYNEQFF.

The genes are TRBV27 and TRBJ2-3; 12 nucleotides agree with TRBD2. Germline loops: CDR1 MNHEY, CDR2 SMNVEV (reference sequence). V was clipped by 4 bases and J by 0 bases; unmatched bases: 8. The CDR3 has 18 amino acids. CDR3 region: CASSSPGLAGLSTDTQYF. CDR3 bases: TGTGCCAGCAGTTCCCCCGGACTAGCGGGGCTTAGCACAGATACGCAGTATTTT.

This chain links TRBV5-8 with TRBJ1-2; no clear D. The V end lost 4 bases, the J end lost 1 base, and 11 bases lay between the germline ends. This CDR3 has 14 amino acids. Germline CDR1 and CDR2: SGHTS and YDEGEE. The CDR3 sequence: CASSTGRNNYGYTF. CDR3 in DNA: TGTGCCAGCAGCACTGGACGGAATAACTATGGCTACACCTTC.

The genes are TRBV11-3 and TRBJ2-3, with TRBD1 matching 9 bases. CDR1 is SGHNT, CDR2 YENEEA, per germline. CDR3 size: 15 residues. With V trimmed by 5 bases and J by 3 bases, 6 bases remained unmatched. The CDR3 coding sequence is TGTGCCAGCAGCCAAACAGGGGGCGCAACAGATACGCAGTATTTT. Its protein is CASSQTGGATDTQYF.

The CDR3 here is CASSTTGTSGNTGELFF. In DNA form, the CDR3 reads TGTGCCAGTAGTACCACCGGGACTAGCGGGAACACCGGGGAGCTGTTTTTT. This sequence joins TRBV19 and TRBJ2-2; TRBD2 matches 11 bases. This CDR3 has 17 amino acids. J was trimmed by 1 base and V by 4 bases; bases with no gene match: 5. Germline CDR1 and CDR2: LNHDA and SQIVND (reference sequence).

V usage is TRBV7-3 and J usage is TRBJ1-2; tentatively, D is TRBD1 (5 bases). This CDR3 is built from 13 residues. Germline CDR1 reads SGHTA; CDR2 reads FQGTGA. Trimming removed 8 bases at V and 2 bases at J, with 12 bases between. The CDR3 protein is CASGHGGNYGYTF. CDR3 sequence (DNA): TGTGCCAGCGGCCACGGGGGAAACTATGGCTACACCTTC. The full variable domain, its missing parts supplied by reference TRBV7-3 and TRBJ1-2, is GAGVSQTPSNKVTEKGKYVELRCDPISGHTALYWYRQSLGQGPEFLIYFQGTGAADDSGLPNDRFFAVRPEGSVSTLKIQRTERGDSAVYLCASGHGGNYGYTFGSGTRLTVV.

V gene TRBV28 combines with J gene TRBJ1-2; 12 bases agree with TRBD1. Trimming at V came to 1 base and at J to 5 bases, leaving 8 bases not matched to a gene. Looked up from germline, CDR1 is MDHEN and CDR2 is SYDVKM. The CDR3 is made up of 17 amino acids. This CDR3 is CASSLFAGQGAHYGYTF. The CDR3 bases are TGTGCCAGCAGTTTATTTGCGGGACAGGGGGCTCATTATGGCTACACCTTC.

The chain is built from TRBV10-3 and TRBJ2-1; weak D call: TRBD2 (6 bases). Germline lookup yields CDR1 ENHRY and CDR2 SYGVKD. The V end lost 6 bases, the J end lost 4 bases, and 16 bases lay between the germline ends. The CDR3 covers 15 residues. The CDR3 DNA sequence: TGTGCCATCAGGGGGACTGGAGTAGCTTACAATGAGCAGTTCTTC. Protein product: CAIRGTGVAYNEQFF.

This chain connects TRBV19 to TRBJ2-1; 8 bases fit TRBD2. The CDR3 loop spans 16 amino acids. From germline, CDR1 is LNHDA and CDR2 SQIVND (reference sequence). The junction had 10 bases not matched to a gene; V was cut back by 4 bases and J by 5 bases. DNA for the CDR3: TGTGCCAGTAGTACCAGCGGGAGCCCCCAGGACAATGAGCAGTTCTTC. Translated: CASSTSGSPQDNEQFF.

The chain couples TRBV6-1 to TRBJ1-2, with D unclear. V was trimmed by 7 bases and J by 7 bases, leaving 16 bases between them. The length of the CDR3 is 13 residues. Germline CDR1 MNHNS, CDR2 SASEGT. For the CDR3, the DNA is TGTGCCAGCAAAGAGGTCCCTACTGCTGGCTACACCTTC. This encodes CASKEVPTAGYTF.

This clone was recorded once. V is TRBV27 and J is TRBJ2-5; 9 bases map to TRBD1. Per the germline V gene, CDR1 is MNHEY and CDR2 is SMNVEV (reference sequence). The CDR3 is 13 residues long. Trimming removed 3 bases from V and 4 bases from J; junction bases left unmatched: 0. The DNA of the CDR3 is TGTGCCAGCAGTTTGGACAGGGGAGAGACCCAGTACTTC. Amino acid sequence: CASSLDRGETQYF.

This chain uses TRBV5-1 with TRBJ2-5; a possible D gene is TRBD1 (5 bases). V shed 7 bases and J shed 3 bases, with 13 bases lying between them. The CDR3 contains 13 residues. The germline CDR1 and CDR2 sequences are SGHRS and YFSETQ. Here the CDR3 reads CASRLGQKETQYF. The CDR3 bases are TGCGCCAGCCGACTCGGACAAAAAGAGACCCAGTACTTC.

The chain joins TRBV19 to TRBJ1-5; D is ambiguous. Per the germline V gene, CDR1 is LNHDA and CDR2 is SQIVND (reference sequence). Trimming pared 5 bases from V and 5 bases from J, leaving 7 bases between. The length of the CDR3 is 12 residues. The CDR3 region has the DNA TGTGCCAGTAGTTGGTTAGATCAGCCCCAGCATTTT. Amino acids: CASSWLDQPQHF.

V gene TRBV5-1 combines with J gene TRBJ2-7; TRBD2 matches at 7 bases. V lost 3 bases and J lost 2; bases outside the gene matches: 11. Germline loops: CDR1 SGHRS, CDR2 YFSETQ. The length of the CDR3 is 16 residues. The CDR3 loop is CASSSGWDYPPYEQYF. The CDR3 DNA follows: TGCGCCAGCAGCTCGGGATGGGACTACCCTCCCTACGAGCAGTACTTC.

This clone came up a few times. The genes are TRBV27 and TRBJ1-2; a weak D match, TRBD1 (5 bases). V lost 6 bases and J 7 bases, leaving 12 bases between the germline ends. CDR1 and CDR2 from the germline V gene are MNHEY and SMNVEV (reference sequence). This CDR3 has 12 residues. CDR3: CASRSSGFGYTF. CDR3 DNA: TGTGCCAGCAGATCGTCAGGGTTTGGCTACACCTTC.